A single sample gave rise to the 29 T cell receptor beta chains below, sequenced in a study of radiation and T cells in renal cell carcinoma. Time point reported: baseline pretreatment blood. Treatment specified: 15 Gy SBRT to primary tumor, nephrectomy 4 weeks later. Profiling relied on immunoSEQ multiplex PCR, and the TCRdb table lists in-frame clones only, not all of them. The repertoire consists of tens of thousands of clones, with 60% to 80% occurring once and the leading ten covering roughly 37%. Sequenced here: blood, sampled from a patient whose treatment included radiotherapy and nephrectomy. The receptors were gathered from a man in his 60s with renal cell carcinoma.

V and J are TRBV2 and TRBJ2-5, with 7 bases that match TRBD1. The trim removed 6 bases at V and 2 bases at J, leaving 3 bases unmatched. Germline V gene lookup returns CDR1 SNHLY and CDR2 FYNNEI. This CDR3 region has 13 residues. The DNA for the CDR3 is TGTGCCAGCAGCAGGGGACAGCAAGAGACCCAGTACTTC. This codes for CASSRGQQETQYF.

Many counts were recorded for this clone. The J gene is TRBJ2-2, the V gene TRBV5-4, with 13 bases that match TRBD2. This CDR3 is 16 amino acids long. From germline, CDR1 is SGHNT and CDR2 YYREEE (reference sequence). V trimming: 3 bases; J trimming: 6 bases; junction bases outside the gene matches: 5. In DNA form, the CDR3 reads TGTGCCAGCAGCTCCGGACTAGCGGGAGTTCCCGGGGAGCTGTTTTTT. The encoded protein is CASSSGLAGVPGELFF.

V and J are TRBV2 and TRBJ1-5; D unclear. The length of the CDR3 is 16 residues. V was shortened by 7 bases and J by 0 bases, with 16 bases between the two germline ends. The V gene's germline CDR1 is SNHLY and CDR2 FYNNEI. The CDR3 coding sequence is TGTGCCAGCACCCCAAGGGTCAGAGATAGCAATCAGCCCCAGCATTTT. Translated, it gives CASTPRVRDSNQPQHF.

The count of this clone is one. The chain couples TRBV4-1 to TRBJ2-5, with 14 bases that match TRBD2. Gene TRBJ2-7 matches the end of the DNA better, so the J call may be wrong. Germline CDR1 and CDR2: MGHRA and YSYEKL. The CDR3 is 16 residues long. CDR3 in DNA: TGCGCCAGCAGCCCACTGACTAGCGGGAGGGCCTACGAGCAGTACTTC. This sequence encodes CASSPLTSGRAYEQYF.

The gene calls are TRBV30 and TRBJ2-5, with 10 positions matching TRBD2. The ends lost 5 bases at V and 2 bases at J; junction bases unmatched: 2. Germline CDR1 and CDR2: GTSNPN and SVGIG (reference sequence). The CDR3 sequence is 13 residues long. The CDR3 DNA sequence: TGTGCCTGGCGGACTAGCGGACAAGAGACCCAGTACTTC. As protein: CAWRTSGQETQYF.

The genes are TRBV18 and TRBJ2-3; D is possibly TRBD2 (7 bases). Trimming stripped 0 bases from V and 2 bases from J, with 12 bases between. Looked up from germline, CDR1 is KGHSH and CDR2 is LQKENI. The CDR3 is made up of 16 amino acids. The CDR3 region is CASSPPAGGPTDTQYF. The CDR3 DNA reads TGTGCCAGCTCACCACCGGCCGGGGGGCCCACAGATACGCAGTATTTT.

DNA for the CDR3: TGTGCCAGCAGCTTACTAGGGAACACCGGGGAGCTGTTTTTT. This translates into CASSLLGNTGELFF. The genes are TRBV7-3 and TRBJ2-2, with D uncertain. Germline CDR1 and CDR2: SGHTA and FQGTGA. The CDR3 is 14 amino acids. V was pared by 2 bases and J by 1 base, with 5 bases between.

The chain is built from TRBV5-1 and TRBJ2-7; no definite D call. This CDR3 is 13 amino acids long. V was cut by 6 bases and J by 0 bases, with 10 bases left in between. Germline values: CDR1 SGHRS, CDR2 YFSETQ. CDR3: CASTPTNSYEQYF. CDR3 bases: TGCGCCAGCACCCCAACCAACTCCTACGAGCAGTACTTC.

The CDR3 region is CASSLPTGAYTDTQYF. DNA for the CDR3: TGTGCCAGCAGCTTGCCCACCGGGGCCTACACAGATACGCAGTATTTT. V is TRBV5-8 and J is TRBJ2-3; TRBD1 or TRBD2 may be the D gene (5 bases each). This CDR3 contains 16 residues. Germline V gene sequence: CDR1 SGHTS, CDR2 YDEGEE. V lost 1 base and J lost 2, with 14 bases in between.

The chain carries TRBV4-1 and TRBJ1-2; 8 bases line up with TRBD1. Germline V gene sequence: CDR1 MGHRA, CDR2 YSYEKL. J was trimmed by 2 bases and V by 5 bases; bases with no gene match: 13. This CDR3 region has 17 residues. The CDR3 sequence is CASSYKTGTGINYGYTF. The DNA for the CDR3 is TGCGCCAGCAGCTATAAAACCGGGACAGGCATAAACTATGGCTACACCTTC.

The chain links TRBV4-1 to TRBJ1-1; possibly TRBD1 for D (6 bases). Trimming shortened V by 0 bases and J by 7 bases, and 18 bases separated the two germline ends. Germline V gives CDR1 MGHRA, CDR2 YSYEKL. The CDR3 runs 16 residues. DNA of the CDR3: TGCGCCAGCAGCCAAGATCAGGCAGGGGACTTACTTGAAGCTTTCTTT. Translated, it gives CASSQDQAGDLLEAFF.

The CDR3 sequence is CASSEGQGALRGNTIYF. The CDR3 nucleotides read TGTGCCAGCTCCGAGGGACAGGGGGCGCTACGTGGAAACACCATATATTTT. The chain is built from TRBV18 and TRBJ1-3, with TRBD1 matching over 12 bases. The CDR3 has 17 amino acids. V was pared by 6 bases and J by 3 bases, with 9 bases of the junction left unmatched. CDR1 and CDR2 (germline): KGHSH, LQKENI. Supplemented by reference TRBV18 and TRBJ1-3, the full variable domain reads NAGVMQNPRHLVRRRGQEARLRCSPMKGHSHVYWYRQLPEEGLKFMVYLQKENIIDESGMPKERFSAEFPKEGPSILRIQQVVRGDSAAYFCASSEGQGALRGNTIYFGEGSWLTVV.

In this sample, this clone turned up a few times. The chain joins TRBV15 to TRBJ1-4; D unresolved. The CDR3 runs to 15 residues. V shed 5 bases and J shed 0 bases, with 10 bases lying between them. The germline CDR1 and CDR2 sequences are LNHNV and YYDKDF (reference sequence). The DNA for the CDR3 is TGTGCCACCAGCCGCTCAGGATCAACTAATGAAAAACTGTTTTTT. It codes for CATSRSGSTNEKLFF.

The genes are TRBV9 and TRBJ2-3; 13 nucleotides agree with TRBD2. V lost 4 bases and J lost 3; bases outside the gene matches: 8. The CDR3 runs to 17 residues. Germline lookup yields CDR1 SGDLS and CDR2 YYNGEE. CDR3 region: CASSPHQGLAGTDTQYF. DNA for the CDR3: TGTGCCAGCAGCCCACATCAGGGACTAGCGGGAACAGATACGCAGTATTTT.

This chain uses TRBV18 with TRBJ1-2, with 8 nucleotides matching TRBD1. CDR1 is KGHSH and CDR2 is LQKENI in the germline V gene. The CDR3 is made up of 16 amino acids. With 3 bases clipped from V and 2 bases from J, the junction kept 8 bases outside the gene matches. The CDR3 region has the DNA TGTGCCAGCTCACCGGCCGCCGGACAGGGCAACTATGGCTACACCTTC. Translation: CASSPAAGQGNYGYTF.

The chain is built from TRBV7-3 and TRBJ1-1; no firm D call. Trimming removed 5 bases at V and 2 bases at J, with 9 bases between. This CDR3 contains 13 residues. Germline lookup yields CDR1 SGHTA and CDR2 FQGTGA. The CDR3 sequence: CASSTSANTEAFF. CDR3 sequence (DNA): TGTGCCAGCAGCACCAGCGCAAACACTGAAGCTTTCTTT.

V usage is TRBV5-8 and J usage is TRBJ2-3; D is ambiguous. The germline V gene has CDR1 SGHTS and CDR2 YDEGEE. This CDR3 has 10 residues. The V end was cut by 2 bases, the J end by 9 bases, with 4 bases between. Here the CDR3 reads CASSLVTQYF. In DNA form, the CDR3 reads TGTGCCAGCAGCTTAGTCACGCAGTATTTT.

This clone showed up just once. The chain has TRBV30 and TRBJ1-1; maybe TRBD1 (5 bases). Germline-derived CDR1 and CDR2 are GTSNPN and SVGIG (reference sequence). V dropped 3 bases and J dropped 1 base, with 9 bases sitting between them. This CDR3 has 13 amino acids. Here the CDR3 DNA reads TGTGCCTGGAGCCTCACAGGGAACACTGAAGCTTTCTTT. Amino acid sequence: CAWSLTGNTEAFF.

The genes are TRBV4-2 and TRBJ1-3, with 10 bases aligning to TRBD1. V lost 1 base and J lost 4; bases outside the gene matches: 7. Germline CDR1 LGHNA, CDR2 YNFKEQ. This CDR3 spans 17 amino acids. CDR3 nucleotide sequence: TGTGCCAGCAGCCAAGTGGCCGGGACAGGGGAGGGAAACACCATATATTTT. This translates into CASSQVAGTGEGNTIYF.

This rearrangement joins TRBV28 to TRBJ2-1, with TRBD1 matching over 10 bases. V was pared by 7 bases and J by 6 bases, with 6 bases of the junction left unmatched. Germline values: CDR1 MDHEN, CDR2 SYDVKM. The CDR3 runs 14 residues. As DNA, the CDR3 is TGTGCCAGCACCCGAGACAGGGGGCCCAATGAGCAGTTCTTC. Its translation is CASTRDRGPNEQFF.

This clone was counted once. CDR3 loop: CASSYSNRGGTEAFF. In nucleotides, the CDR3 is TGTGCCAGCAGTTACTCGAACAGGGGGGGCACTGAAGCTTTCTTT. This rearrangement joins TRBV6-6 to TRBJ1-1, with 8 nucleotides matching TRBD1. This CDR3 spans 15 amino acids. V gave up 0 bases and J gave up 4 bases; unmatched junction bases: 4. Germline CDR1 reads MNHNY; CDR2 reads SVGAGI (reference sequence).

There are a few counts of this clone. The chain has TRBV21-1 and TRBJ1-1; the D call of TRBD1 is as the table states it, not checked on the DNA. TRBV21-1 has pseudogene status. This CDR3 spans 17 amino acids. DNA of the CDR3: TGTGCCAGCAGCCCCGGGACAGGGCCCTTTATGAACACTGAAGCTTTCTTT. This translates into CASSPGTGPFMNTEAFF.

This clone was seen at least ten times. The rearrangement uses TRBV4-1 and TRBJ1-5; D remains ambiguous. Between the trimmed V and J ends, which lost 0 bases and 0 bases, there was a span of 15 bases. Germline CDR1 is MGHRA and CDR2 is YSYEKL. The CDR3 runs 18 residues. As DNA, the CDR3 is TGCGCCAGCAGCCAAGATCCGACGAGGCGCATTAGCAATCAGCCCCAGCATTTT. It codes for CASSQDPTRRISNQPQHF.

The CDR3 loop is CASSLEGMVGTEAFF. CDR3 sequence (DNA): TGTGCCAGCAGCTTAGAGGGGATGGTCGGCACTGAAGCTTTCTTT. The gene calls are TRBV7-2 and TRBJ1-1, with a possible D match to TRBD1 (5 bases). Between the trimmed V and J ends, which lost 1 base and 4 bases, there was a span of 13 bases. CDR3 size: 15 residues. Germline V gives CDR1 SGHTA, CDR2 FQGNSA.

The V gene is TRBV29-1, the J gene TRBJ2-3, with D uncertain. V was trimmed by 5 bases and J by 5 bases, leaving 8 bases between them. In germline, CDR1 is SQVTM, CDR2 ANQGSEA. This CDR3 is 11 amino acids long. CDR3 nucleotide sequence: TGCAGCGTTAGGTTAGGAGATACGCAGTATTTT. This encodes CSVRLGDTQYF.

The chain combines TRBV4-1 with TRBJ2-1; 9 nucleotides line up with TRBD2. The CDR3 spans 16 residues. Germline lookup yields CDR1 MGHRA and CDR2 YSYEKL. V lost 1 base, J lost 7 bases, and 8 bases stayed unmatched. CDR3 DNA: TGCGCCAGCAGCCAAGTGTCGGCTAGCGGGGTGAATGAGCAGTTCTTC. This translates into CASSQVSASGVNEQFF.

In its sample, this clone was seen once. V usage is TRBV7-2 and J usage is TRBJ2-3, with D possibly TRBD2 on 6 matching bases. This CDR3 has 18 residues. In germline, CDR1 is SGHTA, CDR2 FQGNSA. Deletions cut 0 bases from V and 3 bases from J, with 19 bases between. The CDR3 coding sequence is TGTGCCAGCAGCTTAGCCCCGACCCGGAGGGTTCATACAGATACGCAGTATTTT. It is translated as CASSLAPTRRVHTDTQYF.

This chain links TRBV6-5 with TRBJ2-1, with TRBD1 as a possible D gene (5 bases). V dropped 6 bases and J dropped 1 base, with 10 bases sitting between them. The CDR3 has 14 amino acids. Germline values: CDR1 MNHEY, CDR2 SVGAGI. This chain's CDR3 is CASRTPGSYNEQFF. The CDR3 nucleotides read TGTGCCAGCAGAACCCCAGGGTCCTACAATGAGCAGTTCTTC.

The V call is TRBV10-1, the J call TRBJ2-7, with 7 bases matching TRBD2. The CDR3 sequence is 15 residues long. The V gene end was trimmed by 7 bases and the J gene end by 4 bases; junction bases not matched to a gene: 13. CDR1 WNHNN and CDR2 SYGVQD come from the germline V gene (reference sequence). CDR3 sequence (DNA): TGCGCCAGCATTAAAGAGGCGGGAGACCCTTACGAGCAGTACTTC. It is translated as CASIKEAGDPYEQYF.